The entry below gives a single T cell receptor (beta chain) sequence along with its context. Its binding antigen is unknown. Nothing much larger sits one base from this clone, and base qualities are not available. With the immunoSEQ assay, which is a bias-controlled multiplex PCR relying on V- and J-specific primers, TCR beta CDR3 regions were amplified from genomic DNA. In a second PCR step, a proprietary barcode and Illumina adapter sequences were attached to the CDR3 amplicons. An Illumina MiSeq instrument was used for sequencing of the CDR3 libraries. The authors' pipeline ran thus. Export and quality control were done with immunoSEQ Analyzer 3.0, while downstream analyses used R Bioconductor and Immunarch. Only productive rearrangements within the normalized downsampled data set were used in the calculation of repertoire metrics. In the normalized cohort, a clonotype counted as pathologically expanded if the clonotype was larger than 5 templates. The Inverse Simpson Index served as the measure of repertoire diversity. The non-normalized data set was used for CMV-specificity analyses so that all clonotypes could be captured. TCRdb's version of the immuneACCESS table is confined to in-frame rearrangements and falls short of the full clone set. An unresolved V gene accounts for under half of the shortfall where checked; the remainder is of unknown origin. The DNA gave D and trimming, while V, J and clone size come from that table. In this sample the table shows about 76,000 clones, 90% to 97% of which occur a single time. The top ten clonotypes cover roughly 1.7% of the sample.

This record comes from a study of T cell clonotyping in hematopoietic cell transplantation (dated by TCRdb to the early 2020s). Looking at the study overall: Recipient samples taken before transplant were obtained following cytoreduction. A total of 150 or so blood samples were gathered in the study from 35 consecutive transplant recipients along with their related donors. Recruitment of patients was conducted between late 2015 and 2017, and follow-up was continued until late 2020 or death.

V ends up 2 bases short and J 8 bases short, with an unmatched junction base count of 9. The germline V gene gives CDR1 as SGDLS and CDR2 as YYNGEE. The CDR3 runs 15 residues from the cysteine to the phenylalanine. The sequence is cut down to CDR3 DNA, 45 bases in frame from base 1. What this sample's time point label stands for: recipient sample about 28 days before transplant, after cytoreduction. Blood samples were obtained from recipients approximately 28 days before transplant and at days 30, 100 and 180 after transplant. Nuclei Lysis Solution was used to extract genomic DNA from fresh or cryopreserved unfractionated peripheral blood mononuclear cells. Results and caveats for the whole study, not just this receptor: Inverse Simpson Index values from donors and from recipients before transplant predicted broader TCR repertoire diversity after transplant. The sample size was limited and the cells went unsorted, which meant the CD4 and CD8 repertoire contributions could not be told apart. A decrease in recipient TCR diversity was observed after transplant, and a progressive increase in pathologically expanded clonotypes was seen from day 30 to day 180. Recipient repertoires showed only a small fraction of overlap with donor repertoires, and over 95% appeared de novo at the given depth.

The sequence is built from TRBV9 and TRBJ1-4; TRBD1 fits 7 bases in the junction. The material was peripheral blood mononuclear cells, obtained before stem cell transplant. The source is a woman aged 50 to 60 with acute myeloid leukemia. Some clones in this sample may be carry-over from other donors' samples. The DNA sequence is TGTGCCAGCAGCGTCTTAGGGGGCTTTGGAGAAAAACTGTTTTTT. This translates into CASSVLGGFGEKLFF.